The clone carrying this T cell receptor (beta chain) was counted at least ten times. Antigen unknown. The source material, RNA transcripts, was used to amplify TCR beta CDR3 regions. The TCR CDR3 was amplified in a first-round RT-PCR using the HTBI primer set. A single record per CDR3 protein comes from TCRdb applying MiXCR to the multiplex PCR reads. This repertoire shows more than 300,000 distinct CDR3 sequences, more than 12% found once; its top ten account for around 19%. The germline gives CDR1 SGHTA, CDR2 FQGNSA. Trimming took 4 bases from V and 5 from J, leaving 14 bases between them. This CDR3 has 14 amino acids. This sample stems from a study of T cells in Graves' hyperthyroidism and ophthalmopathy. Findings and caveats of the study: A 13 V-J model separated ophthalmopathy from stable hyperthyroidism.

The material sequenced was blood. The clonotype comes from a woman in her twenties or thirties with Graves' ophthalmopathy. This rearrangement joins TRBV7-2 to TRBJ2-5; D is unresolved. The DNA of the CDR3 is TGTGCCAGCAGCTCCCTCTATAGGTGGGAGACCCAGTACTTC. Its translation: CASSSLYRWETQYF.